The entry below gives a single T cell receptor beta chain sequence along with its context. Its specificity is unknown. This specimen comes from a study of Graves' ophthalmopathy and Graves' hyperthyroidism. The authors amplified TCR beta CDR3 regions, and they did so from RNA transcripts for repertoire sequencing. The workflow started with a first-round RT-PCR run with HTBI primers and then moved on to a second-round multiplex PCR. TCRdb reprocessed the multiplex PCR reads via MiXCR and lists one record per CDR3 protein. The sample lists some 210,000 distinct CDR3 sequences; 25% to 30% were seen once. Findings of the study overall: Using a 13-signature model, the authors split ophthalmopathy from stable hyperthyroidism, with roughly 90% sensitivity and 65% to 82% specificity. Sensitivity of approximately 66% and specificity of roughly 72% were achieved by the model that predicted ophthalmopathy progression.

All donors with ophthalmopathy were recorded as having moderate-to-severe activity, CAS ≥3, NOSPECS ≥4 and a duration under 3 months. The authors used Ficoll-Paque density gradient centrifugation to separate PBMCs. The input was roughly 10 ml of fresh peripheral blood. Sequencing used peripheral blood. The clonotype was recovered from a man aged 50-60 years with Graves' ophthalmopathy.

The CDR3 DNA reads TGTGCCACCATATCCCGGACAGGAGGTTACGAGCAGTACTTC. Its translation: CATISRTGGYEQYF. This chain joins TRBV28 and TRBJ2-7; 7 nucleotides line up with TRBD1. Germline values: CDR1 MDHEN, CDR2 SYDVKM. This CDR3 region has 14 residues. Trimming at V came to 10 bases and at J to 4 bases, leaving 13 bases not matched to a gene. Full variable domain (missing parts from reference TRBV28 and TRBJ2-7): DVKVTQSSRYLVKRTGEKVFLECVQDMDHENMFWYRQDPGLGLRLIYFSYDVKMKEKGDIPEGYSVSREKKERFSLILESASTNQTSMYLCATISRTGGYEQYFGPGTRLTVT.